This TCR beta chain was documented in a study of regulatory T cells in long-lasting Graves disease. Whole-study context: Persistence in Graves' disease denoted antithyroid drug use beyond 5 years alongside positive TSH receptor antibodies.

To make TCR beta libraries, researchers used iRepertoire HTBI primers and Arm-PCR of CDR3 regions. TCRdb reanalysed the multiplex PCR reads using MiXCR and keeps one entry per CDR3 protein. The table includes around 510,000 distinct CDR3 sequences, roughly 20% detected once. Time point described: persistent/refractory GD, antithyroid drugs over 5 years with positive TRAb. From RNA extracted from PBMCs, the TCR library was made. This clonotype was recorded many times. The CDR3 sequence is 13 residues long. Trimming removed 0 bases from V and 3 bases from J, with 5 bases in between. The sample here was peripheral blood mononuclear cells (PBMCs), taken when the disease was refractory, from a patient treated with antithyroid drugs. The chain carries TRBV12-3 or TRBV12-4 and TRBJ1-1; D uncertain. The clonotype comes from a female donor with Graves disease. The CDR3 sequence: CASSLALYTEAFF. In DNA, the CDR3 is TGTGCCAGCAGTTTAGCTCTCTACACTGAAGCTTTCTTT.